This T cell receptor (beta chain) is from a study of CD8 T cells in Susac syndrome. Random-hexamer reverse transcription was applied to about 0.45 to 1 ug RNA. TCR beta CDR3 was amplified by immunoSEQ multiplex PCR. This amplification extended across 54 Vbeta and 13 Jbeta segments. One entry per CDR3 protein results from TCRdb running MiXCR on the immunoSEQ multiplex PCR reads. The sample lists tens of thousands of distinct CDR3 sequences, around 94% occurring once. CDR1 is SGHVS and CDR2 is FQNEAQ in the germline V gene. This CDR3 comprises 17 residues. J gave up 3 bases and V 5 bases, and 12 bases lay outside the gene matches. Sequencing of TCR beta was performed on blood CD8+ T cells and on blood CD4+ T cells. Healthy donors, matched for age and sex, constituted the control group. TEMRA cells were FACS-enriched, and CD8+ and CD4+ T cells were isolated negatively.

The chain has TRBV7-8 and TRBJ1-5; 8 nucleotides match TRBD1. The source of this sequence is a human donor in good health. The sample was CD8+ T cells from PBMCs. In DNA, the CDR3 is TGTGCCAGCAGCACGGACAGGGCGAGGATAGACAATCAGCCCCAGCATTTT. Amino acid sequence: CASSTDRARIDNQPQHF.